The 18 T cell receptor beta chains listed next were all sequenced from one sample in a study of identical twins. TCRdb re-derived calls from the 5' RACE reads in MiXCR, one entry per CDR3 protein. The sample has 1.5 million to 2 million distinct CDR3 sequences; about 30% are singletons. Sequenced input: cord blood. The receptors shown here come from a newborn girl in good health.

The chain joins TRBV7-2 to TRBJ2-1; the D gene is possibly TRBD1 (6 bases). Trimming left V 6 bases short and J 0 bases short, with 18 bases between. The CDR3 runs to 17 residues. CDR1 is SGHTA, CDR2 FQGNSA, per germline. The CDR3 DNA reads TGTGCCAGCAGTCCCACGGACAGCCGCCTCTCCTACAATGAGCAGTTCTTC. This codes for CASSPTDSRLSYNEQFF.

A few counts support this clonotype. The chain combines TRBV28 with TRBJ1-2; D gene uncertain. This CDR3 spans 12 amino acids. The V gene's germline CDR1 is MDHEN and CDR2 SYDVKM. V was clipped by 7 bases and J by 3 bases, with 9 bases between them. In nucleotides, the CDR3 is TGTGCCAGCATGGCTCGCCACTATGGCTACACCTTC. It is translated as CASMARHYGYTF.

With regard to this clonotype: Its ends do not fully match the called genes, so a read error is possible. This chain uses TRBV27 with TRBJ2-1; weak D call: TRBD1 (5 bases). This CDR3 spans 14 amino acids. The germline gives CDR1 MNHEY, CDR2 SMNVEV (reference sequence). CDR3 in DNA: TGTGCCAGCAGTTTATCGAACAGGCGCAATGAGCAGCTCTTC. Translated, it gives CASSLSNRRNEQLF.

The chain is built from TRBV20-1 and TRBJ2-3; 11 nucleotides match TRBD2. The germline V gene has CDR1 DFQATT and CDR2 SNEGSKA (reference sequence). CDR3 length equals 14 residues. Trimming took 3 bases from V and 2 from J; bases not matched to a gene: 1. The CDR3 DNA reads TGCAGTGCTAGGGGACTAGCGGTCACAGATACGCAGTATTTT. It specifies CSARGLAVTDTQYF.

This clonotype was picked up many times. The rearrangement links TRBV6-6 to TRBJ2-3; TRBD2 matches at 11 bases. The CDR3 length is 13 residues. Germline trimming cut 6 bases from V and 13 bases from J; bases unmatched to any gene: 9. Per the germline V gene, CDR1 is MNHNY and CDR2 is SVGAGI (reference sequence). The CDR3 loop is CASSQKLAGDEYF. DNA of the CDR3: TGTGCCAGCAGCCAGAAACTAGCGGGGGACGAGTATTTT.

This clonotype was seen repeatedly, ten times or more. This rearrangement joins TRBV7-9 to TRBJ1-4; no definite D call. The CDR3 is 12 residues long. CDR1 is SEHNR and CDR2 is FQNEAQ in the germline V gene (reference sequence). V shed 6 bases and J shed 7 bases, with 9 bases lying between them. This CDR3 reads CASSLYGEKLFF. DNA for the CDR3: TGTGCCAGCAGTCTATACGGTGAAAAACTGTTTTTT.

This clonotype has only a few counts. The J gene is TRBJ1-6, the V gene TRBV6-6, with D possibly TRBD1 on 5 matching bases. From germline, CDR1 is MNHNY and CDR2 SVGAGI (reference sequence). Trimming cost V 4 bases and J 4 bases, with 8 bases left between them. The length of the CDR3 is 14 residues. DNA of the CDR3: TGTGCCAGCAGTTCACCAGGGTATAATTCACCCCTCCACTTT. Encoded protein: CASSSPGYNSPLHF.

There are a few counts of this clonotype. The CDR3 is CASSKGTEINQPQHF. The CDR3 DNA reads as TGCGCCAGCAGCAAGGGGACAGAGATCAATCAGCCCCAGCATTTT. The chain couples TRBV5-1 to TRBJ1-5, with TRBD1 matching 7 bases. Per the germline V gene, CDR1 is SGHRS and CDR2 is YFSETQ. V was clipped by 4 bases and J by 3 bases; unmatched bases: 7. CDR3 length equals 15 residues.

This clonotype was detected only once. The V and J genes are TRBV11-2 and TRBJ1-4; D gene ambiguous. CDR3 size: 13 residues. Germline CDR1 SGHAT, CDR2 FQNNGV. V lost 1 base to trimming and J lost 8 bases, with 8 bases between them. The CDR3 is CASSLVGREKLFF. The CDR3 coding sequence is TGTGCCAGCAGCTTAGTCGGACGGGAAAAACTGTTTTTT.

This clonotype has more than one count but fewer than ten. The chain carries TRBV5-6 and TRBJ2-3; 15 bases are shared with TRBD2. V lost 4 bases, J lost 4 bases, and 13 bases stayed unmatched. From germline, CDR1 is SGHDT and CDR2 YYEEEE. The CDR3 runs to 19 residues. Here the CDR3 DNA reads TGTGCCAGCAGCCGGACTAGCGGGGGGGCTCGAAGTTATGCAGATACGCAGTATTTT. This encodes CASSRTSGGARSYADTQYF.

The chain is built from TRBV5-1 and TRBJ2-1; D perhaps matches TRBD2 (5 bases). CDR3 length equals 14 residues. V lost 1 base and J 9 bases, leaving 14 bases between the germline ends. Germline-derived CDR1 and CDR2 are SGHRS and YFSETQ. The CDR3 sequence is CASSLYTGFGEQFF. The CDR3 nucleotides are TGCGCCAGCAGCTTGTATACGGGGTTTGGTGAGCAGTTCTTC.

This clonotype was detected a few times. The chain recombines TRBV5-6 with TRBJ1-2; TRBD1 matches at 9 bases. Unmatched junction bases numbered 11, after V lost 4 bases and J lost 7 bases. CDR1 is SGHDT and CDR2 is YYEEEE in the germline V gene. The CDR3 length is 15 residues. DNA for the CDR3: TGTGCCAGCAGCCTCCTACAGGGGGCGCAGGGTGGCTACACCTTC. This encodes CASSLLQGAQGGYTF.

The chain recombines TRBV29-1 with TRBJ2-1, with D possibly TRBD1 on 7 matching bases. Germline values: CDR1 SQVTM, CDR2 ANQGSEA. CDR3 size: 14 residues. V lost 6 bases and J 0 bases, leaving 12 bases between the germline ends. CDR3 sequence: CSVSGGGSYNEQFF. The CDR3 region has the DNA TGCAGCGTCTCAGGGGGAGGCTCCTACAATGAGCAGTTCTTC.

This clonotype was seen a handful of times. This chain links TRBV28 with TRBJ1-5; TRBD1 agrees at 10 bases. The CDR3 is made up of 16 amino acids. Germline CDR1 reads MDHEN; CDR2 reads SYDVKM. V lost 7 bases, J lost 14 bases, and 20 bases stayed unmatched. In nucleotides, the CDR3 is TGTGCCAGCACCTCCCTCCTGCGAGACAGGGGGCGGGATGAGCATTTT. This codes for CASTSLLRDRGRDEHF.

The rearrangement joins TRBV7-9 to TRBJ1-4; D perhaps matches TRBD1 (5 bases). The ends were cut back, 3 bases at V and 3 bases at J, with 11 bases in the middle. The CDR3 sequence is 15 residues long. The germline CDR1 and CDR2 sequences are SEHNR and FQNEAQ (reference sequence). CDR3: CASSLMGVSNEKLFF. The CDR3 bases are TGTGCCAGCAGCTTGATGGGGGTCTCTAATGAAAAACTGTTTTTT.

The rearrangement links TRBV27 to TRBJ2-2; D perhaps matches TRBD2 (7 bases). The CDR3 is made up of 15 amino acids. Trimming cost V 2 bases and J 7 bases, with 14 bases left between them. CDR1 is MNHEY and CDR2 is SMNVEV in the germline V gene (reference sequence). The CDR3 here is CASSLKGGWNGELFF. In DNA, the CDR3 is TGTGCCAGCAGTTTAAAGGGGGGGTGGAACGGGGAGCTGTTTTTT.

A few counts support this clonotype. The gene calls are TRBV20-1 and TRBJ2-1, with TRBD2 matching over 9 bases. V trimming: 3 bases; J trimming: 6 bases; junction bases outside the gene matches: 9. Germline V gene lookup returns CDR1 DFQATT and CDR2 SNEGSKA (reference sequence). The CDR3 contains 15 residues. The CDR3 sequence: CSARTLAGKGNEQFF. The CDR3 DNA follows: TGCAGTGCTAGGACCCTAGCGGGAAAGGGCAATGAGCAGTTCTTC.

This sequence joins TRBV20-1 and TRBJ2-1; 8 bases fit TRBD2. The closer fit of TRBJ2-7 to the DNA end suggests the J call may be wrong. This CDR3 region has 14 residues. The germline V gene encodes CDR1 DFQATT and CDR2 SNEGSKA (reference sequence). This CDR3 reads CSARAGGSYNEQYF. The CDR3 DNA sequence: TGCAGTGCTAGAGCGGGGGGGTCCTACAATGAGCAGTACTTC.